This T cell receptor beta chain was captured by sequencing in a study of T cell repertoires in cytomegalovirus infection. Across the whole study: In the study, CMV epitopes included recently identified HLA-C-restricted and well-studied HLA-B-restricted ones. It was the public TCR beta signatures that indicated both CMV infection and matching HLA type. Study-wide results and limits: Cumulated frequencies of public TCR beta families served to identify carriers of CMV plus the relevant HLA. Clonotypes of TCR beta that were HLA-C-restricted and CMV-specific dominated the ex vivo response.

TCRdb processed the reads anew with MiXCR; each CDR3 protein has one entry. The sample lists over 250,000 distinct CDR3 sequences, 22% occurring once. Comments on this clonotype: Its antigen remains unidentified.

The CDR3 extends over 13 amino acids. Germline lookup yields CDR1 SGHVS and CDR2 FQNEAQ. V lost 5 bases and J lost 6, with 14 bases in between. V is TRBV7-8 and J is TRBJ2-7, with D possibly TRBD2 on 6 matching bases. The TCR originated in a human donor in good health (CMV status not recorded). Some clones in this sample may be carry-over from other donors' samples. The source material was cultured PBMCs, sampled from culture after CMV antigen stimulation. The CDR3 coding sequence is TGTGCCAGCAGCCCGAGGAGGGGCGGCGAGCAGTACTTC. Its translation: CASSPRRGGEQYF.